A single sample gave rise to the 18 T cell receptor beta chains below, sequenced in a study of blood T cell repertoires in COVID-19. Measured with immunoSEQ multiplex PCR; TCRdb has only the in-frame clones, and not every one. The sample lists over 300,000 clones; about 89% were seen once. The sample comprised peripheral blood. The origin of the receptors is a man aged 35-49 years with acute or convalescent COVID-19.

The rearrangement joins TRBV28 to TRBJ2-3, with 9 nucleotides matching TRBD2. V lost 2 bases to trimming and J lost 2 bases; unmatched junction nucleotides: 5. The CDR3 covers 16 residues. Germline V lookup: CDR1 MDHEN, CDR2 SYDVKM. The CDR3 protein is CASSLGASGNTDTQYF. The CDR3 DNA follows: TGTGCCAGCAGTTTAGGGGCTAGCGGGAACACAGATACGCAGTATTTT.

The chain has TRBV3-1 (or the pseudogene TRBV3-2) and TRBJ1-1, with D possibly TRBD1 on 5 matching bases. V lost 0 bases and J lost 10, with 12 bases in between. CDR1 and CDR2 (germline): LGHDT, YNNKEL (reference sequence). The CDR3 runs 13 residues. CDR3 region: CASSQDLQQGAFF. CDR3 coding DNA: TGTGCCAGCAGCCAAGATCTCCAGCAGGGAGCTTTCTTT.

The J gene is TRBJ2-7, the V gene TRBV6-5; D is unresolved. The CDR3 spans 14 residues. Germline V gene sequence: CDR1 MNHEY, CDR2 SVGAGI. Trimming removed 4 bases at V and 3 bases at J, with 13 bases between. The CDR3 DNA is TGTGCCAGCAGTTCCACGGCGAGAGGCTACGAGCAGTACTTC. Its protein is CASSSTARGYEQYF.

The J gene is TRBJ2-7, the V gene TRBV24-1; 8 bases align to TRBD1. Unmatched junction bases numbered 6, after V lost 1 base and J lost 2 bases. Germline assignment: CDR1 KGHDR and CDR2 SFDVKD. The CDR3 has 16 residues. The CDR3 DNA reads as TGTGCCACCAGTGATTTACGACAGGGGCCCACCTACGAGCAGTACTTC. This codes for CATSDLRQGPTYEQYF.

Here the CDR3 reads CASSQEQGSSYNEQFF. For the CDR3, the DNA is TGCGCCAGCAGCCAGGAACAGGGGTCGTCCTACAATGAGCAGTTCTTC. The chain joins TRBV4-3 to TRBJ2-1, with TRBD1 matching 7 bases. The germline CDR1 and CDR2 sequences are LGHNA and YSLEER. The CDR3 is 16 residues long. V was pared by 3 bases and J by 1 base, with 6 bases of the junction left unmatched.

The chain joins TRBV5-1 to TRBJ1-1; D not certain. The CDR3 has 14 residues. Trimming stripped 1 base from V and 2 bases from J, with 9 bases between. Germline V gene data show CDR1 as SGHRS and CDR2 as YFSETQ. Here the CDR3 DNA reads TGCGCCAGCAGCTTGACTGAGTTTAACACTGAAGCTTTCTTT. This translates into CASSLTEFNTEAFF.

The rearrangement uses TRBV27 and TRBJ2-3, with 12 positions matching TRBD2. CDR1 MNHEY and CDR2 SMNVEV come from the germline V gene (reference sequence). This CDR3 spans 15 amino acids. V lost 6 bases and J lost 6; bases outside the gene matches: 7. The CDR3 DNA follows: TGTGCCAGCAGGCCTAGCGGGAGGGCTCCCGATACGCAGTATTTT. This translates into CASRPSGRAPDTQYF.

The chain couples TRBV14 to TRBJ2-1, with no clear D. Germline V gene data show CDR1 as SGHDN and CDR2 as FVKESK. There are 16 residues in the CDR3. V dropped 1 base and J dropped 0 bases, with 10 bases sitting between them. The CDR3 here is CASSQGFSSSYNEQFF. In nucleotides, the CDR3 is TGTGCCAGCAGCCAAGGTTTCAGTTCCTCCTACAATGAGCAGTTCTTC.

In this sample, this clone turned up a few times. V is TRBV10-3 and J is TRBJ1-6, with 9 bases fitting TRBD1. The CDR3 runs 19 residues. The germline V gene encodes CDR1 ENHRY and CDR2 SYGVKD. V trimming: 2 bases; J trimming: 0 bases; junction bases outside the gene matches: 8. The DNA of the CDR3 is TGTGCCATCAGTGAGGCCGCCGGGACAGGGAGCTCCTATAATTCACCCCTCCACTTT. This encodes CAISEAAGTGSSYNSPLHF.

CDR3: CSAPSIGTSGTDTQYF. The DNA of the CDR3 is TGCAGCGCCCCATCCATCGGGACTAGCGGCACAGATACGCAGTATTTT. The rearrangement joins TRBV29-1 to TRBJ2-3, with 10 bases lining up with TRBD2. J lost 1 base, V lost 7 bases, and 11 bases had no gene match. Germline V gene data show CDR1 as SQVTM and CDR2 as ANQGSEA. The CDR3 extends over 16 amino acids.

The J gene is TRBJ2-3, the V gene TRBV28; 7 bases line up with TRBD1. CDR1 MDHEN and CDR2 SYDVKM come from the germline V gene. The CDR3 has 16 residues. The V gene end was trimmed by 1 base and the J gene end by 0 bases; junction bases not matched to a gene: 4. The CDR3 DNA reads TGTGCCAGCAGTTTATTACAGGGGCCCAGCACAGATACGCAGTATTTT. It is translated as CASSLLQGPSTDTQYF.

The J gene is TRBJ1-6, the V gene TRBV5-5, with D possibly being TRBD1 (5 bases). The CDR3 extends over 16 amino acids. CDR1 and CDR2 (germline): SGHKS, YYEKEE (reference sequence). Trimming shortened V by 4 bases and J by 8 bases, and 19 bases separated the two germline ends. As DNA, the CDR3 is TGTGCCAGCAGCGCAATGACTCAGGGAGGTGATTCACCCCTCCACTTT. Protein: CASSAMTQGGDSPLHF.

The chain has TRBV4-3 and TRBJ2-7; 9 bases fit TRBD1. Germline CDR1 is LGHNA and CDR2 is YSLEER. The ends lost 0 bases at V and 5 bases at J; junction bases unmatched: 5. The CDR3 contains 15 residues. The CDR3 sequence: CASSQDMGQGHEQYF. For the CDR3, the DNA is TGCGCCAGCAGCCAAGATATGGGACAGGGCCACGAGCAGTACTTC.

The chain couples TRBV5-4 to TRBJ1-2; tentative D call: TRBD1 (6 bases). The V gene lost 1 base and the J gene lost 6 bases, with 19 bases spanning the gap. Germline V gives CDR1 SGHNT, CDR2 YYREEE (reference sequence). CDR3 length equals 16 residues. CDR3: CASSLNRDITRDGYTF. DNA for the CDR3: TGTGCCAGCAGCTTGAACAGGGATATTACTCGCGATGGCTACACCTTC. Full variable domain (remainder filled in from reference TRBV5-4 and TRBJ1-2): ETGVTQSPTHLIKTRGQQVTLRCSSQSGHNTVSWYQQALGQGPQFIFQYYREEENGRGNFPPRFSGLQFPNYSSELNVNALELDDSALYLCASSLNRDITRDGYTFGSGTRLTVV.

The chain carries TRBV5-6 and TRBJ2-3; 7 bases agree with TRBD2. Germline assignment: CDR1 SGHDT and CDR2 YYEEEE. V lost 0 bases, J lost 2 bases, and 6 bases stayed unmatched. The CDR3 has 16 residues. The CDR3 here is CASSLASGTDTDTQYF. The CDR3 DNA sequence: TGTGCCAGCAGCTTGGCTAGCGGAACCGACACAGATACGCAGTATTTT.

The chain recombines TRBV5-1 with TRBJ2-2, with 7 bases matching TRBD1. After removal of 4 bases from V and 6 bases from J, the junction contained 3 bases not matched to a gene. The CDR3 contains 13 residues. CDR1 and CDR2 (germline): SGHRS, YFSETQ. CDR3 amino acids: CASSGTGAGELFF. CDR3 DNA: TGCGCCAGCAGCGGCACAGGGGCCGGGGAGCTGTTTTTT.

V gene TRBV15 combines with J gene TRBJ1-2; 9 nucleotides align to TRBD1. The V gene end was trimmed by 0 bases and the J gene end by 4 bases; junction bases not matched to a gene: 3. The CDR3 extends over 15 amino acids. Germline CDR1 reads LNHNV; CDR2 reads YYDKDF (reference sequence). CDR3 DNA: TGTGCCACCAGCAGAGAGAAGGGACAGGGCTATGGCTACACCTTC. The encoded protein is CATSREKGQGYGYTF.

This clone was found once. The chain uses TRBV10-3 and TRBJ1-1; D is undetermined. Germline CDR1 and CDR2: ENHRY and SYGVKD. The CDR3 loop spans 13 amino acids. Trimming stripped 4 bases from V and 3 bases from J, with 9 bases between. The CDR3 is CAISGTADTEAFF. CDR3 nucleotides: TGTGCCATCAGTGGAACAGCGGACACTGAAGCTTTCTTT.